The 14 T cell receptor delta chains below all came from one sample that was sequenced in a study of Vδ1+ human thymocytes. General study results and limits: Thymic TRG and TRD repertoires appeared highly polyclonal, with Gaussian CDR3 length distributions.

Sequences come from RNA converted to cDNA by reverse transcription. CDR3 amplicons came from multiplex PCR with pooled V-gene forward and constant-region reverse primers. TCRdb reprocessed the multiplex PCR reads using CATT. The sample has approximately 24,000 delta-chain clones; roughly 6.7% are singletons. Their antigen targets remain unknown. Sequenced sample: Vdelta1+ gamma-delta thymocytes from the thymus. This sample's subset: FACS-sorted CD3+ TCRalphabeta- TCRVdelta1+ TCRVdelta2- thymocytes. Source of these receptors: a girl less than two years old who had congenital heart surgery.

The chain uses TRDV1 and TRDJ1, with D possibly matching TRDD3 (9 bases). The CDR3 loop spans 23 amino acids. Germline V gene lookup returns CDR1 TSWWSYY and CDR2 QGS. Trimming removed 1 base from V and 0 bases from J, with 33 bases in between. For the CDR3, the DNA is TGTGCTCTTGGGGAACCGATACTTCCTACAGTTGACTGGGGGAAGCCGTACACCGATAAACTCATCTTT. Its protein product is CALGEPILPTVDWGKPYTDKLIF.

This clone was seen more than once but under ten times. J is TRDJ1 and V is TRDV1; 10 nucleotides line up with TRDD3. The germline V gene encodes CDR1 TSWWSYY and CDR2 QGS. CDR3 length equals 19 residues. With 4 bases clipped from V and 3 bases from J, the junction kept 17 bases outside the gene matches. The CDR3 sequence: CALGGIPRTGGFRADKLIF. CDR3 sequence (DNA): TGTGCTCTTGGGGGCATTCCTCGTACTGGGGGATTTCGTGCCGATAAACTCATCTTT.

This clone has just a few counts. The rearrangement uses TRDV1 and TRDJ1; D could derive from TRDD2 or TRDD3 (7 bases each). Between the trimmed V and J ends, which lost 0 bases and 0 bases, there was a span of 29 bases. CDR3 size: 22 residues. Germline CDR1 TSWWSYY, CDR2 QGS. In DNA form, the CDR3 reads TGTGCTCTTGGGGAACTAGTTTTCCTACGTGTCTGGGGGCCCAAGTACACCGATAAACTCATCTTT. Protein sequence: CALGELVFLRVWGPKYTDKLIF.

Within the sample, this clone is medium-sized (0.01 to 0.1%). The chain carries TRDV1 and TRDJ1; D possibly corresponds to TRDD2 (9 bases). CDR1 and CDR2 from the germline V gene are TSWWSYY and QGS. V was clipped by 4 bases and J by 0 bases, with 30 bases between them. The CDR3 length is 21 residues. CDR3 region: CALGGGLPTKGYALYTDKLIF. The CDR3 region has the DNA TGTGCTCTTGGGGGCGGCCTTCCTACGAAGGGATACGCTCTGTACACCGATAAACTCATCTTT.

V gene TRDV1 combines with J gene TRDJ1; 9 bases are a match to TRDD3. V shed 2 bases and J 0 bases; nucleotides not matched to a gene: 13. The length of the CDR3 is 19 residues. Germline loops: CDR1 TSWWSYY, CDR2 QGS. The CDR3 region is CALGEFAIIGDTYTDKLIF. The CDR3 DNA sequence: TGTGCTCTTGGGGAATTCGCTATAATTGGGGATACGTACACCGATAAACTCATCTTT.

This clone was picked up a small number of times. V and J are TRDV1 and TRDJ1, with TRDD2 as a possible D gene (6 bases). CDR1 and CDR2 from the germline V gene are TSWWSYY and QGS. There are 16 residues in the CDR3. Between the trimmed V and J ends, which lost 5 bases and 5 bases, there was a span of 21 bases. The CDR3 protein is CALGTYPTTGSDKLIF. In nucleotides, the CDR3 is TGTGCTCTTGGGACTTATCCTACGACGGGATCTGATAAACTCATCTTT.

This rearrangement joins TRDV1 to TRDJ1; 13 nucleotides match TRDD3. Germline CDR1 and CDR2: TSWWSYY and QGS. The V and J ends lost 9 bases and 4 bases, in that order; junction bases with no gene match: 14. The CDR3 sequence is 17 residues long. The CDR3 nucleotides read TGTGCTCTCCCCCTTACTGGGGGATACGGATTCCTCGATAAACTCATCTTT. Protein product: CALPLTGGYGFLDKLIF.

A single count supports this clone. The chain joins TRDV1 to TRDJ1; 11 positions match TRDD3. TCRdb records no J gene; here it was assigned by comparing the DNA to germline. Trimming at V came to 0 bases and at J to 0 bases, leaving 30 bases not matched to a gene. This CDR3 is 26 amino acids long. Germline values: CDR1 TSWWSYY, CDR2 QGS. The DNA of the CDR3 is TGTGCTCTTGGGGAACTTCTGGGGGATACTTCGGTTGGCGGGTCTTGTGCCCTTGTTGACACCGATAAACTCATCTTT. Its translation is CALGELLGDTSVGGSCALVDTDKLIF.

This clone was recorded a few times. The chain couples TRDV1 to TRDJ1; TRDD3 matches at 9 bases. CDR1 and CDR2 from the germline V gene are TSWWSYY and QGS. V lost 2 bases, J lost 0 bases, and 19 bases stayed unmatched. The CDR3 contains 21 residues. The CDR3 region has the DNA TGTGCTCTTGGGGAAAAAGATCTGTACTGGGGGACCAAACTAAACACCGATAAACTCATCTTT. Residues: CALGEKDLYWGTKLNTDKLIF.

The V call is TRDV1, the J call TRDJ1; no reliable D call. The V end lost 8 bases, the J end lost 1 base, and 11 bases lay between the germline ends. Looked up from germline, CDR1 is TSWWSYY and CDR2 is QGS. The CDR3 runs to 13 residues. The CDR3 coding sequence is TGTGCTCTTTTGAACAAGGGCACCGATAAACTCATCTTT. This codes for CALLNKGTDKLIF.

The J gene call is TRDJ1, but no V gene call exists; the D call in the table, TRDD3, was not verified against the DNA. This CDR3 spans 21 amino acids. CDR3 DNA: TGTGCTCTTGGGGAACTCCGACCGTGGGGGATACGGGATAAGGAATCCGATAAACTCATCTTT. Translated, it gives CALGELRPWGIRDKESDKLIF.

This clone has more than one count but fewer than ten. This chain connects TRDV1 to TRDJ1, with 9 bases identical to TRDD3. V shed 5 bases, J shed 2 bases, and the junction held 18 bases outside the gene matches. The CDR3 is 19 amino acids. The germline CDR1 and CDR2 sequences are TSWWSYY and QGS. The CDR3: CALGPYAPWPGDTTDKLIF. CDR3 DNA: TGTGCTCTTGGGCCCTATGCCCCTTGGCCGGGGGATACAACCGATAAACTCATCTTT.

This clone appeared a few times. The chain recombines TRDV1 with TRDJ1; 11 nucleotides match TRDD3. The CDR3 covers 19 residues. CDR1 is TSWWSYY, CDR2 QGS, per germline. The V gene end was trimmed by 5 bases and the J gene end by 0 bases; junction bases not matched to a gene: 14. The chain's CDR3 is CALGPDVLGDIADTDKLIF. The CDR3 DNA follows: TGTGCTCTTGGGCCTGATGTACTGGGGGATATTGCGGACACCGATAAACTCATCTTT.

The chain recombines TRDV1 with TRDJ1; D may be TRDD3 (6 bases). Per germline, CDR1 TSWWSYY and CDR2 QGS. The CDR3 consists of 18 residues. Trimming removed 0 bases from V and 10 bases from J, with 27 bases in between. The DNA of the CDR3 is TGTGCTCTTGGGGAACTCTCCTCCCCCTCGGGATATAGGGCGGGACTCATCTTT. It yields the protein CALGELSSPSGYRAGLIF.